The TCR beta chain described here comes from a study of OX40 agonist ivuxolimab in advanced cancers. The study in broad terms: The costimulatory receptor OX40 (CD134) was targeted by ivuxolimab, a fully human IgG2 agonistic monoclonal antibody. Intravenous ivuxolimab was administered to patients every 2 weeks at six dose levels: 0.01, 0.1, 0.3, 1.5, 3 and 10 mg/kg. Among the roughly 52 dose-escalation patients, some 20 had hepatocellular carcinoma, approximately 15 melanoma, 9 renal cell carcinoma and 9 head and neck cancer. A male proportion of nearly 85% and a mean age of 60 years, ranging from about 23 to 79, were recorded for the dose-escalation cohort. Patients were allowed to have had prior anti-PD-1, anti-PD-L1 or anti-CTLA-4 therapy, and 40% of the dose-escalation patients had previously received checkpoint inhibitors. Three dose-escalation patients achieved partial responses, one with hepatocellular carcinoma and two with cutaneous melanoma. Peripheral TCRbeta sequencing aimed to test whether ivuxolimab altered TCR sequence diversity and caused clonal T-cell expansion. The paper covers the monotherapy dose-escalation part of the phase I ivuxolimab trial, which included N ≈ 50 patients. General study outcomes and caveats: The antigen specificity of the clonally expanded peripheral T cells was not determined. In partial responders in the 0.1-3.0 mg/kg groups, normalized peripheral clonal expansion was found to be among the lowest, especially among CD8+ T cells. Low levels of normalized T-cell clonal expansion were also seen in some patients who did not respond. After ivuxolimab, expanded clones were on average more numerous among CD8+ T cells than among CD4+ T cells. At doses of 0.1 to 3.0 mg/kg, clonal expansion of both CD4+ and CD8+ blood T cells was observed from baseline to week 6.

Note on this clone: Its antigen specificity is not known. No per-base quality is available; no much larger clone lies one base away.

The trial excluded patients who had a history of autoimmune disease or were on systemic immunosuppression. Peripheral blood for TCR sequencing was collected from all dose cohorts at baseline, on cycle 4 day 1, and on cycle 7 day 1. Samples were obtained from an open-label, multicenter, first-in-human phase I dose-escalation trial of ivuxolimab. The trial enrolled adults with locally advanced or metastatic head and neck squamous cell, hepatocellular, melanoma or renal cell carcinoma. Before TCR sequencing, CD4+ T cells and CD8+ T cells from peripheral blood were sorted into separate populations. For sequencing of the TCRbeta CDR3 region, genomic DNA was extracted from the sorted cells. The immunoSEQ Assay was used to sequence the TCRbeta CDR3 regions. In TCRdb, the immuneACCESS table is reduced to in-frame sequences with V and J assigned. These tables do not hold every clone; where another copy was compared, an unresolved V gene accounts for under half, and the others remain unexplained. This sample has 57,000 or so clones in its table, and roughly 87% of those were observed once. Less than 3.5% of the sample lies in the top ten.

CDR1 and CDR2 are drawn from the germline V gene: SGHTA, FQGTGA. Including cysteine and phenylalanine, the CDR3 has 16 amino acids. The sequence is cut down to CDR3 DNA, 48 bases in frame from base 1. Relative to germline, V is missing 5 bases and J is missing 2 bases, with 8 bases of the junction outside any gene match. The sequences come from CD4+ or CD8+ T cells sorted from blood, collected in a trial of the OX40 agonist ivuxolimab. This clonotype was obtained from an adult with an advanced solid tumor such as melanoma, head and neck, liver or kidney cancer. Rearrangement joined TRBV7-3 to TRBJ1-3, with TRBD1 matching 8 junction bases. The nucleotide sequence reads TGTGCCAGCAGCCCCCGCGGGACAGGAGCTGGAAACACCATATATTTT. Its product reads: CASSPRGTGAGNTIYF.